Below are 17 T cell receptor beta chains sequenced from a single sample in a study of shared clonotypes between healthy human individuals. TCRdb's table, derived via immunoSEQ multiplex PCR, lists solely in-frame clones and lacks some. The data show 1 million to 1.2 million clones, approximately 80% seen once. The specimen sequenced was memory CD4+ T cells from PBMCs. Subset of the sample: CD45RA-negative fraction. These receptors all come from a man younger than 35 in good health. Some clones in this sample may be carry-over from other donors' samples.

V gene TRBV12-5 combines with J gene TRBJ2-1, with a weak D call TRBD1 (7 bases). Germline CDR1 LGHNT, CDR2 FRNRAP. The CDR3 sequence is 13 residues long. Trimming left V 1 base short and J 12 bases short, with 13 bases between. The CDR3 DNA follows: TGTGCTAGTGGTTTGGATCGACAGGGAGGGCAGTTCTTC. Amino acid sequence: CASGLDRQGGQFF. Full variable domain (missing parts from reference TRBV12-5 and TRBJ2-1): DARVTQTPRHKVTEMGQEVTMRCQPILGHNTVFWYRQTMMQGLELLAYFRNRAPLDDSGMPKDRFSAEMPDATLATLKIQPSEPRDSAVYFCASGLDRQGGQFFGPGTRLTVL.

This clone was counted a single time. The V and J genes are TRBV2 and TRBJ1-1; no definite D call. The CDR3 sequence is 13 residues long. Trimming shortened V by 7 bases and J by 3 bases, and 12 bases separated the two germline ends. From germline, CDR1 is SNHLY and CDR2 FYNNEI. The CDR3 region is CASTSGEDTEAFF. The CDR3 bases are TGTGCCAGCACTTCGGGAGAGGACACTGAAGCTTTCTTT.

J is TRBJ1-2 and V is TRBV4-3; TRBD1 aligns across 7 bases. Germline V lookup: CDR1 LGHNA, CDR2 YSLEER. CDR3 length: 16 residues. Unmatched junction bases numbered 11, after V lost 2 bases and J lost 5 bases. In nucleotides, the CDR3 is TGCGCCAGCAGCCAATCGGGCTTGACAGGGAGGTATGGCTACACCTTC. It translates to CASSQSGLTGRYGYTF.

The V and J genes are TRBV5-6 and TRBJ2-3; TRBD2 aligns across 10 bases. J was trimmed by 3 bases and V by 5 bases; bases with no gene match: 6. This CDR3 has 15 residues. Germline CDR1 reads SGHDT; CDR2 reads YYEEEE. The CDR3 sequence is CASRRLAGVTDTQYF. The DNA for the CDR3 is TGTGCCAGCAGACGTCTAGCGGGAGTAACAGATACGCAGTATTTT.

As DNA, the CDR3 is TGTGCCAGCAGCTTAGCTAGGACTGGGATGGAGACCCAGTACTTC. Its translation is CASSLARTGMETQYF. The V gene is TRBV7-6, the J gene TRBJ2-5; TRBD2 might be the D (5 bases). Trimming took off 0 bases at V and 5 bases at J, with 13 bases between the two ends. The CDR3 runs 15 residues. Germline CDR1 reads SGHVS; CDR2 reads FNYEAQ. Full variable domain (remainder filled in from reference TRBV7-6 and TRBJ2-5): GAGVSQSPRYKVTKRGQDVALRCDPISGHVSLYWYRQALGQGPEFLTYFNYEAQQDKSGLPNDRFSAERPEGSISTLTIQRTEQRDSAMYRCASSLARTGMETQYFGPGTRLLVL.

This chain links TRBV18 with TRBJ2-6, with TRBD1 matching 7 bases. The J segment lost 2 bases and the V segment lost 4 bases, leaving 5 bases of the junction unmatched. Per germline, CDR1 KGHSH and CDR2 LQKENI. The CDR3 sequence is 16 residues long. The CDR3 here is CASSRLQGTGANVLTF. The CDR3 DNA follows: TGTGCCAGCTCACGGCTACAGGGGACTGGGGCCAACGTCCTGACTTTC.

The rearrangement joins TRBV5-8 to TRBJ2-3; 7 bases are a match to TRBD2. V lost 3 bases and J lost 0; bases outside the gene matches: 4. Germline V gene sequence: CDR1 SGHTS, CDR2 YDEGEE. The CDR3 totals 15 residues. CDR3 loop: CASSYSGSSTDTQYF. CDR3 coding DNA: TGTGCCAGCAGCTATAGCGGGTCTAGCACAGATACGCAGTATTTT.

The rearrangement uses TRBV5-1 and TRBJ2-1; 13 bases are a match to TRBD2. Trimming took 5 bases from V and 7 from J; bases not matched to a gene: 6. The CDR3 length is 15 residues. Germline assignment: CDR1 SGHRS and CDR2 YFSETQ. The chain's CDR3 is CASRQLAGGPNEQFF. The CDR3 DNA sequence: TGCGCCAGCAGGCAACTAGCGGGAGGGCCGAATGAGCAGTTCTTC.

To note about this clone: This sample also contains other DNA sequences that code for the same CDR3. This chain connects TRBV19 to TRBJ2-6; no reliable D call. CDR1 and CDR2 (germline): LNHDA, SQIVND (reference sequence). The CDR3 consists of 13 residues. The V end lost 2 bases, the J end lost 1 base, and 0 bases lay between the germline ends. The DNA of the CDR3 is TGTGCCAGTAGTATATCTGGGGCCAACGTCCTGACTTTC. This gives the protein CASSISGANVLTF. Supplemented by reference TRBV19 and TRBJ2-6, the full variable domain reads DGGITQSPKYLFRKEGQNVTLSCEQNLNHDAMYWYRQDPGQGLRLIYYSQIVNDFQKGDIAEGYSVSREKKESFPLTVTSAQKNPTAFYLCASSISGANVLTFGAGSRLTVL.

This clone was recorded a few times. The chain joins TRBV28 to TRBJ1-1; D remains unclear. The length of the CDR3 is 18 residues. CDR1 MDHEN and CDR2 SYDVKM come from the germline V gene. V lost 6 bases and J lost 0, with 23 bases in between. The CDR3 loop is CASSPVSFQSLMNTEAFF. In nucleotides, the CDR3 is TGTGCCAGCAGCCCCGTCTCTTTCCAAAGCCTAATGAACACTGAAGCTTTCTTT.

V gene TRBV7-3 combines with J gene TRBJ2-7; 11 nucleotides agree with TRBD1. The length of the CDR3 is 14 residues. The germline V gene encodes CDR1 SGHTA and CDR2 FQGTGA. V was clipped by 5 bases and J by 6 bases; unmatched bases: 6. The DNA for the CDR3 is TGTGCCAGCAGCCAAGGACAGGGGGCGATCGAGCAGTACTTC. It encodes CASSQGQGAIEQYF.

V is TRBV19 and J is TRBJ2-7, with 10 bases that match TRBD1. The CDR3 extends over 15 amino acids. Germline CDR1 is LNHDA and CDR2 is SQIVND (reference sequence). Trimming cost V 7 bases and J 3 bases; bases outside gene matches: 9. In DNA form, the CDR3 reads TGTGCCAGTACCGCACCGGGACAGGGGATCTACGAGCAGTACTTC. Protein: CASTAPGQGIYEQYF.

V and J are TRBV6-1 and TRBJ2-6, with a tentative D call TRBD1 (6 bases). This CDR3 contains 13 residues. Germline assignment: CDR1 MNHNS and CDR2 SASEGT. V gave up 11 bases and J gave up 2 bases, with 10 bases separating them. Here the CDR3 reads CAGYRAGANVLTF. DNA for the CDR3: TGTGCCGGATACAGGGCTGGGGCCAACGTCCTGACTTTC.

The J gene is TRBJ2-1, the V gene TRBV27; D might be TRBD1 or TRBD2, each matching 5 bases. CDR1 and CDR2 from the germline V gene are MNHEY and SMNVEV (reference sequence). This CDR3 region has 14 residues. The germline V and J ends were trimmed by 2 bases and 4 bases, with 9 bases remaining between them. This chain's CDR3 is CASSLGDGYNEQFF. The CDR3 region has the DNA TGTGCCAGCAGTTTAGGGGACGGTTACAATGAGCAGTTCTTC.

This clone appeared a single time. This chain links TRBV5-4 with TRBJ1-1, with no clear D. CDR1 is SGHNT, CDR2 YYREEE, per germline (reference sequence). V shed 6 bases and J shed 6 bases, with 24 bases lying between them. This CDR3 contains 16 residues. As DNA, the CDR3 is TGTGCCAGCACTAGGGCGGTAGGGAACGTCGGGGCTGAAGCTTTCTTT. Translated: CASTRAVGNVGAEAFF. The whole variable domain, filled in from reference TRBV5-4 and TRBJ1-1, reads ETGVTQSPTHLIKTRGQQVTLRCSSQSGHNTVSWYQQALGQGPQFIFQYYREEENGRGNFPPRFSGLQFPNYSSELNVNALELDDSALYLCASTRAVGNVGAEAFFGQGTRLTVV.

In the case of this clone: The identical CDR3 is also encoded by other nucleotide sequences in the sample. V usage is TRBV28 and J usage is TRBJ2-7; no clear D. V was pared by 6 bases and J by 4 bases, with 7 bases between. The CDR3 is 11 residues long. In germline, CDR1 is MDHEN, CDR2 SYDVKM. CDR3 loop: CASSRSYEQYF. CDR3 coding DNA: TGTGCCAGCAGCCGCTCTTACGAGCAGTACTTC.

In this sample, this clone turned up once. V and J are TRBV5-1 and TRBJ2-5; 7 positions match TRBD1. The CDR3 loop spans 16 amino acids. The trim removed 4 bases at V and 0 bases at J, leaving 9 bases unmatched. From germline, CDR1 is SGHRS and CDR2 YFSETQ. DNA of the CDR3: TGCGCCAGCAGCGTTGGGACAGCTAGTTACCAAGAGACCCAGTACTTC. Translating gives CASSVGTASYQETQYF.